Shown below are 22 T cell receptor beta chains from a single sample sequenced in a study of T-cell reconstitution after alpha-beta-depleted transplantation in children. Unique molecular identifiers were used in preparing the TCRbeta library. MiXCR was run by TCRdb on the PCR reads, yielding one entry per CDR3 protein. The data show approximately 980,000 distinct CDR3 sequences, roughly 29% seen once. The starting material was PBMCs, mostly from graft donor cells, obtained 360 days after TCRalphabeta/CD19-depleted stem cell transplant. The receptors come from a boy less than two years old who had a stem cell transplant for SCID, so the T cells may come from the graft donor.

The DNA for the CDR3 is TGTGCCAGCAGGAAGGGCCGGGACTGGATCACAGATACGCAGTATTTT. Its translation is CASRKGRDWITDTQYF. V and J are TRBV7-8 and TRBJ2-3, with D perhaps matching TRBD2 (6 bases). The length of the CDR3 is 16 residues. The V gene's germline CDR1 is SGHVS and CDR2 FQNEAQ. Deletions cut 6 bases from V and 2 bases from J, with 18 bases between.

The chain joins TRBV29-1 to TRBJ2-1; 8 nucleotides align to TRBD1. CDR3 length equals 16 residues. Germline CDR1 and CDR2: SQVTM and ANQGSEA. V dropped 7 bases and J dropped 3; count of bases not matched to a gene: 14. CDR3: CSGQKTGDQVYNEQFF. CDR3 DNA sequence: TGCAGCGGGCAAAAGACAGGGGATCAAGTCTACAATGAGCAGTTCTTC.

The chain links TRBV6-2 or TRBV6-3 to TRBJ1-4; possibly TRBD1 for D (5 bases). The CDR3 is made up of 15 amino acids. CDR1 is MNHEY, CDR2 SVGEGT, per germline. Trimming stripped 2 bases from V and 4 bases from J, with 11 bases between. The CDR3 DNA sequence: TGTGCCAGCAGTTACGGGGGGACGGATAATGAAAAACTGTTTTTT. The encoded protein is CASSYGGTDNEKLFF.

There are a few counts of this clonotype. V and J are TRBV5-1 and TRBJ2-3, with a possible D match to TRBD2 (5 bases). Trimming left V 2 bases short and J 11 bases short, with 9 bases between. The germline V gene encodes CDR1 SGHRS and CDR2 YFSETQ. CDR3 length equals 11 residues. DNA of the CDR3: TGCGCCAGCAGCTTCGGGGATGTGCAGTATTTT. Its protein product is CASSFGDVQYF.

This sequence joins TRBV2 and TRBJ2-5; the D gene could be TRBD1 or TRBD2 (5 bases each). CDR1 and CDR2 from the germline V gene are SNHLY and FYNNEI. CDR3 size: 13 residues. Trimming cost V 3 bases and J 2 bases, with 7 bases left between them. The CDR3 loop is CASSDEGQETQYF. The DNA of the CDR3 is TGTGCCAGCAGTGACGAGGGGCAAGAGACCCAGTACTTC.

The chain combines TRBV12-3 or TRBV12-4 with TRBJ2-1; D gene ambiguous. Trimming cost V 4 bases and J 8 bases, with 15 bases left between them. The CDR3 is 14 amino acids. The CDR3 protein is CASSYAPQLDEQFF. The CDR3 DNA reads TGTGCCAGCAGTTACGCACCCCAGTTGGATGAGCAGTTCTTC.

The genes are TRBV25-1 and TRBJ1-2; tentatively, D is TRBD1 (5 bases). With 2 bases removed from V and 8 bases from J, the gap between germline ends came to 21 bases. Germline V CDR1 and CDR2: MGHDK, SYGVNS. This CDR3 is 16 amino acids long. CDR3 amino acids: CASSEMGRSPPSGYTF. DNA of the CDR3: TGTGCCAGCAGTGAAATGGGGCGGTCCCCTCCGTCAGGCTACACCTTC.

This chain connects TRBV10-3 to TRBJ2-5; D remains ambiguous. CDR1 is ENHRY, CDR2 SYGVKD, per germline. Trimming shortened V by 0 bases and J by 2 bases, and 10 bases separated the two germline ends. The CDR3 has 15 amino acids. CDR3: CAISESEYTQETQYF. CDR3 nucleotides: TGTGCCATCAGTGAGTCTGAATACACGCAAGAGACCCAGTACTTC.

This clonotype was seen a few times. V usage is TRBV29-1 and J usage is TRBJ2-5; D gene ambiguous. The CDR3 length is 11 residues. Looked up from germline, CDR1 is SQVTM and CDR2 is ANQGSEA. This CDR3 reads CTSSLGETQYF. CDR3 coding DNA: TGCACCTCCAGTCTAGGAGAGACCCAGTACTTC.

The chain is built from TRBV18 and TRBJ2-3; D perhaps matches TRBD1 (5 bases). This CDR3 contains 14 residues. Between the trimmed V and J ends, which lost 1 base and 4 bases, there was a span of 9 bases. Per the germline V gene, CDR1 is KGHSH and CDR2 is LQKENI. As DNA, the CDR3 is TGTGCCAGCTCACCACAAAAGGGGTCAGATACGCAGTATTTT. Translated: CASSPQKGSDTQYF. Drawing the rest from reference TRBV18 and TRBJ2-3, the complete variable domain is NAGVMQNPRHLVRRRGQEARLRCSPMKGHSHVYWYRQLPEEGLKFMVYLQKENIIDESGMPKERFSAEFPKEGPSILRIQQVVRGDSAAYFCASSPQKGSDTQYFGPGTRLTVL.

In this sample, this clonotype turned up a few times. The chain combines TRBV11-2 with TRBJ2-1, with 8 bases that match TRBD1. The CDR3 totals 16 residues. V lost 2 bases and J lost 6; bases outside the gene matches: 9. CDR1 and CDR2 (germline): SGHAT, FQNNGV. CDR3 DNA sequence: TGTGCCAGCAGCTTAACCCCCTTCGGACAGGGCAATGAGCAGTTCTTC. Protein product: CASSLTPFGQGNEQFF.

This clonotype occurred a few times. The rearrangement joins TRBV20-1 to TRBJ1-5, with D unclear. Trimming removed 3 bases from V and 4 bases from J, with 10 bases in between. The CDR3 sequence is 13 residues long. Germline CDR1 is DFQATT and CDR2 is SNEGSKA (reference sequence). CDR3 in amino acids: CSASPGPNQPQHF. For the CDR3, the DNA is TGCAGTGCTAGCCCTGGGCCTAATCAGCCCCAGCATTTT.

The rearrangement links TRBV7-9 to TRBJ2-7, with D tentatively TRBD2 (7 bases). V shed 4 bases and J shed 5 bases, with 12 bases lying between them. CDR1 is SEHNR and CDR2 is FQNEAQ in the germline V gene (reference sequence). This CDR3 has 13 amino acids. CDR3 sequence (DNA): TGTGCCAGCAGCTGGGGGGGCGTTGACGAGCAGTACTTC. Translation gives CASSWGGVDEQYF.

The chain links TRBV27 to TRBJ1-1; D gene ambiguous. Trimming pared 8 bases from V and 4 bases from J, leaving 14 bases between. Germline values: CDR1 MNHEY, CDR2 SMNVEV (reference sequence). The CDR3 totals 13 residues. The CDR3 sequence: CASGEGFLTEAFF. The DNA for the CDR3 is TGTGCCAGCGGCGAAGGGTTTCTCACTGAAGCTTTCTTT.

This rearrangement joins TRBV4-3 to TRBJ2-7; D perhaps matches TRBD2 (5 bases). This CDR3 has 16 amino acids. The V and J ends lost 1 base and 5 bases respectively, with 18 bases between them. Germline V CDR1 and CDR2: LGHNA, YSLEER. Here the CDR3 DNA reads TGCGCCAGCAGCCAAGTGGCGACGGACCACGGGGACGAGCAGTACTTC. Its protein is CASSQVATDHGDEQYF.

V usage is TRBV5-1 and J usage is TRBJ2-2; D not resolved. The CDR3 extends over 14 amino acids. Trimming shortened V by 0 bases and J by 7 bases, and 10 bases separated the two germline ends. CDR1 SGHRS and CDR2 YFSETQ come from the germline V gene. CDR3: CASSLESAIGELFF. CDR3 bases: TGCGCCAGCAGCTTGGAGTCGGCGATCGGGGAGCTGTTTTTT.

The chain joins TRBV6-1 to TRBJ2-5; TRBD1 aligns across 9 bases. V gave up 5 bases and J gave up 4 bases; unmatched junction bases: 14. This CDR3 spans 17 amino acids. Looked up from germline, CDR1 is MNHNS and CDR2 is SASEGT. CDR3 amino acids: CASSPTLGQGWGETQYF. For the CDR3, the DNA is TGTGCCAGCAGTCCAACACTAGGACAGGGGTGGGGAGAGACCCAGTACTTC.

CDR3: CASSERLGQGFGANVLTF. The CDR3 region has the DNA TGTGCCAGCAGTGAACGGTTGGGACAGGGTTTTGGGGCCAACGTCCTGACTTTC. The V gene is TRBV25-1, the J gene TRBJ2-6, with TRBD1 matching over 9 bases. Germline CDR1 is MGHDK and CDR2 is SYGVNS. Trimming took 2 bases from V and 3 from J; bases not matched to a gene: 8. The CDR3 is 18 residues long.

The rearrangement links TRBV3-1 to TRBJ2-1, with D perhaps matching TRBD2 (5 bases). From germline, CDR1 is LGHDT and CDR2 YNNKEL (reference sequence). The CDR3 runs to 15 residues. V lost 0 bases and J 8 bases, leaving 14 bases between the germline ends. The CDR3 coding sequence is TGTGCCAGCAGCCAAGAACGCCGCCTGAGGGATGAGCAGTTCTTC. This codes for CASSQERRLRDEQFF.

This clonotype occurred a few times. This chain joins TRBV13 and TRBJ2-7; the match to TRBD1 covers 7 bases. The germline V gene encodes CDR1 PRHDT and CDR2 FYEKMQ (reference sequence). Germline trimming cut 2 bases from V and 6 bases from J; bases unmatched to any gene: 7. The CDR3 totals 14 residues. The CDR3 nucleotides are TGTGCCAGCAGCTTATACTCGTACAGGGGCGAGCAGTACTTC. It encodes CASSLYSYRGEQYF. Supplemented by reference TRBV13 and TRBJ2-7, the full variable domain reads AAGVIQSPRHLIKEKRETATLKCYPIPRHDTVYWYQQGPGQDPQFLISFYEKMQSDKGSIPDRFSAQQFSDYHSELNMSSLELGDSALYFCASSLYSYRGEQYFGPGTRLTVT.

In this sample, this clonotype turned up a few times. The chain joins TRBV6-5 to TRBJ2-7, with 7 bases aligning to TRBD2. With 2 bases clipped from V and 4 bases from J, the junction kept 5 bases outside the gene matches. CDR1 and CDR2 (germline): MNHEY, SVGAGI. The CDR3 length is 14 residues. CDR3 coding DNA: TGTGCCAGCAGTTACGGGGCGGGGGTGTACGAGCAGTACTTC. Translation gives CASSYGAGVYEQYF.

This clonotype was counted a few times. This chain joins TRBV7-2 and TRBJ2-3, with 12 bases aligning to TRBD2. The CDR3 extends over 17 amino acids. Germline V gives CDR1 SGHTA, CDR2 FQGNSA. The trim removed 1 base at V and 4 bases at J, leaving 6 bases unmatched. The CDR3 sequence: CASSLGRLAGGSDTQYF. CDR3 DNA: TGTGCCAGCAGCTTAGGTCGGCTAGCGGGGGGGTCAGATACGCAGTATTTT. Supplemented by reference TRBV7-2 and TRBJ2-3, the full variable domain reads GAGVSQSPSNKVTEKGKDVELRCDPISGHTALYWYRQSLGQGLEFLIYFQGNSAPDKSGLPSDRFSAERTGGSVSTLTIQRTQQEDSAVYLCASSLGRLAGGSDTQYFGPGTRLTVL.